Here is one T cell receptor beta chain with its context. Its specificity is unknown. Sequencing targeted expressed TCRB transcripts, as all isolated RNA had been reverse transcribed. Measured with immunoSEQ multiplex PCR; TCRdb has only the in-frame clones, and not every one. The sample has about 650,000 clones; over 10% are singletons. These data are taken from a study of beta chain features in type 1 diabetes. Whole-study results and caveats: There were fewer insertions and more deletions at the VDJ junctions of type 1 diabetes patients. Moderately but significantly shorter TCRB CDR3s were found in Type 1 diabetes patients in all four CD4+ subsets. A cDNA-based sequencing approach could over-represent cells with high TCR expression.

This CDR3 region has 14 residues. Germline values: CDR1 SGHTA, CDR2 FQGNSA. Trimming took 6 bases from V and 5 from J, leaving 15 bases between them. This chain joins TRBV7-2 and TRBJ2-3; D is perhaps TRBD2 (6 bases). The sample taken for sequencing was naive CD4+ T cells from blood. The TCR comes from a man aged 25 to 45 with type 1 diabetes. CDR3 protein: CASSPRTIGDTQYF. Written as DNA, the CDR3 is TGTGCCAGCAGTCCCCGGACTATCGGAGATACGCAGTATTTT.